The T cell receptor beta chain under discussion was sequenced for a study of T cell responses to AZD1222 COVID-19 vaccine. This table comes from immunoSEQ multiplex PCR, and its TCRdb copy is limited to in-frame clones, with some not included. Among 130,000 to 150,000 clones listed, around 90% were seen once. In regard to this clone: Antigen: not known.

Study-wide results and limits: Clonal diversity may have been underestimated, and the donors were mostly white British, with more females than males.

The germline CDR1 and CDR2 sequences are SGDLS and YYNGEE. J gave up 2 bases and V 5 bases, and 4 bases lay outside the gene matches. The CDR3 sequence is 14 residues long. Here the sequenced sample was peripheral blood, taken 28 days after the second dose of the MenACWY control vaccine. The chain joins TRBV9 to TRBJ2-7; 10 bases are shared with TRBD1. The receptor comes from an adult who received the MenACWY meningococcal vaccine as a control. The CDR3, as DNA: TGTGCCAGCAGTCGGACAGGGGGTGCCTACGAGCAGTACTTC. Protein sequence: CASSRTGGAYEQYF.